The 13 T cell receptor beta chains presented below share a single source sample, sequenced in a study of cytomegalovirus exposure and HLA in healthy donors. Primers included in the PCR were 60 Vbeta and 13 Jbeta primers. Assay: immunoSEQ multiplex PCR; the TCRdb copy retains only in-frame clones and omits some. The sample yields fewer than 150,000 clones, approximately 72% seen once. Sequencing used PBMCs. Receptors were obtained from a woman aged 35 to 49 in good health and CMV-seropositive.

The chain employs TRBV10-3 and TRBJ2-7; 8 nucleotides line up with TRBD1. This CDR3 region has 14 residues. V shed 10 bases and J 0 bases; nucleotides not matched to a gene: 8. Germline CDR1 ENHRY, CDR2 SYGVKD. DNA of the CDR3: TGTGCCACCAGGACAGGGCCCGACTCCTACGAGCAGTACTTC. Amino acid sequence: CATRTGPDSYEQYF.

This clone was recorded only once. V gene TRBV9 combines with J gene TRBJ2-3, with D possibly being TRBD2 (5 bases). Germline assignment: CDR1 SGDLS and CDR2 YYNGEE. Trimming left V 4 bases short and J 1 base short, with 10 bases between. The CDR3 is made up of 14 amino acids. Written as DNA, the CDR3 is TGTGCCAGCAGCCTCGCCGGGGGCACAGATACGCAGTATTTT. This translates into CASSLAGGTDTQYF.

On this clone itself: One junction end does not reproduce the germline sequence, and a read error may be involved. V and J are TRBV7-7 and TRBJ2-1; 8 bases fit TRBD1. This CDR3 is built from 15 residues. The germline gives CDR1 SSHAT, CDR2 FNYEAQ (reference sequence). CDR3 DNA: TGTGCTAGCAGCTTGGACAGGGAAAGTTACAATGAGCAGTTCTTC. Amino acid sequence: CASSLDRESYNEQFF. Complete variable domain (other parts from reference TRBV7-7 and TRBJ2-1): GAGVSQSPRYKVTKRGQDVTLRCDPISSHATLYWYQQALGQGPEFLTYFNYEAQPDKSGLPSDRFSAERPEGSISTLTIQRTEQRDSAMYRCASSLDRESYNEQFFGPGTRLTVL.

This chain links TRBV5-1 with TRBJ1-1; TRBD1 aligns across 8 bases. The CDR3 totals 15 residues. V was clipped by 4 bases and J by 7 bases; unmatched bases: 12. Germline lookup yields CDR1 SGHRS and CDR2 YFSETQ. CDR3 protein: CASSGSQGVVGEAFF. DNA of the CDR3: TGCGCCAGCAGCGGGTCACAGGGGGTTGTGGGTGAAGCTTTCTTT.

The V and J genes are TRBV7-9 and TRBJ1-2; D might be TRBD1 (6 bases). With 0 bases removed from V and 7 bases from J, the gap between germline ends came to 15 bases. CDR1 and CDR2 from the germline V gene are SEHNR and FQNEAQ (reference sequence). The CDR3 contains 15 residues. CDR3 protein: CASSLAQGLERGYTF. DNA for the CDR3: TGTGCCAGCAGCTTAGCTCAGGGGTTGGAACGTGGCTACACCTTC.

The chain has TRBV18 and TRBJ1-2; 8 positions agree with TRBD1. V trimming: 5 bases; J trimming: 7 bases; junction bases outside the gene matches: 9. The CDR3 is 14 residues long. From germline, CDR1 is KGHSH and CDR2 LQKENI. In DNA form, the CDR3 reads TGTGCCAGCTCAGATTACGGACAGGGTATTGGCTACACCTTC. It is translated as CASSDYGQGIGYTF.

This clone was picked up one time. The genes are TRBV29-1 and TRBJ1-4; maybe TRBD1 (6 bases). Germline V gene lookup returns CDR1 SQVTM and CDR2 ANQGSEA. This CDR3 contains 15 residues. The ends were cut back, 2 bases at V and 2 bases at J, with 12 bases in the middle. For the CDR3, the DNA is TGCAGCGTTGAATCAGGGGTTGGGACTAATGAAAAACTGTTTTTT. This translates into CSVESGVGTNEKLFF.

This clone was counted a few times. The V gene is TRBV7-3, the J gene TRBJ1-1; D might be TRBD1 (6 bases). The germline V gene encodes CDR1 SGHTA and CDR2 FQGTGA. The CDR3 runs to 13 residues. V lost 5 bases to trimming and J lost 4 bases, with 11 bases between them. CDR3 DNA sequence: TGTGCCAGCAGCGTCGGACAGTTCACTGAAGCTTTCTTT. Amino acids: CASSVGQFTEAFF.

This clone was picked up a small number of times. The chain links TRBV9 to TRBJ1-1; possible D gene TRBD1, 6 bases. V lost 0 bases to trimming and J lost 0 bases, with 9 bases between them. From germline, CDR1 is SGDLS and CDR2 YYNGEE. The CDR3 is 15 residues long. This chain's CDR3 is CASSVGGHVNTEAFF. The DNA of the CDR3 is TGTGCCAGCAGCGTAGGGGGACACGTGAACACTGAAGCTTTCTTT.

The chain employs TRBV5-1 and TRBJ1-2; TRBD1 agrees at 7 bases. The length of the CDR3 is 14 residues. J gave up 4 bases and V 3 bases, and 6 bases lay outside the gene matches. Germline CDR1 reads SGHRS; CDR2 reads YFSETQ. CDR3 bases: TGCGCCAGCAGCTCGGGACAGTCAACCTATGGCTACACCTTC. Translated: CASSSGQSTYGYTF.

As DNA, the CDR3 is TGCGCCAGCAGCAGCCAGGGGGGATCGGATGAGCAGTTCTTC. Translation gives CASSSQGGSDEQFF. V is TRBV5-1 and J is TRBJ2-1; D possibly corresponds to TRBD1 (7 bases). From germline, CDR1 is SGHRS and CDR2 YFSETQ. V was shortened by 4 bases and J by 8 bases, with 16 bases between the two germline ends. CDR3 length: 14 residues.

The chain couples TRBV6-1 to TRBJ1-1, with 8 bases fitting TRBD1. The CDR3 has 14 residues. Trimming took 4 bases from V and 4 from J; bases not matched to a gene: 5. Germline V lookup: CDR1 MNHNS, CDR2 SASEGT. The CDR3 is CASSGAGGVTEAFF. As DNA, the CDR3 is TGTGCCAGCAGTGGGGCAGGGGGCGTCACTGAAGCTTTCTTT.

V and J are TRBV25-1 and TRBJ1-2; TRBD1 aligns across 7 bases. V shed 8 bases and J 4 bases; nucleotides not matched to a gene: 1. From germline, CDR1 is MGHDK and CDR2 SYGVNS. The CDR3 extends over 11 amino acids. This chain's CDR3 is CASWTGYGYTF. In DNA form, the CDR3 reads TGTGCCAGCTGGACAGGCTATGGCTACACCTTC.